This T cell receptor beta chain was recorded in a study of Ad26.COV2.S vaccination and SARS-CoV-2 variants. Turning to the study itself: Donor allocation was to the COV1001 Ad26.COV2.S trial arm. Once, or twice with 56 days between doses, Ad26.COV2.S was given intramuscularly.

The data were produced by immunoSEQ multiplex PCR, yet TCRdb's version contains in-frame clones alone and is incomplete. In the table there are around 310,000 clones, 85% to 90% of which are singletons. Study-wide points: The study found higher spike-specific TCR breadth in vaccine than placebo recipients. People who got the vaccine or the placebo had similar non-spike TCR breadth.

Treatment of the sample: roughly 18 received Ad26.COV2.S at low or high dose, single or two shots; roughly five received placebo; per-sample allocation not given. After the first vaccine or placebo injection, samples were drawn on day 63. In the case of this clone: Its matching antigen is unknown.

Trimming removed 6 bases at V and 8 bases at J, with 14 bases between. This CDR3 is 14 amino acids long. In germline, CDR1 is MDHEN, CDR2 SYDVKM. This TCR was recovered from a person aged 18 to 59 who received the Ad26.COV2.S COVID-19 vaccine or a placebo. V and J are TRBV28 and TRBJ1-6; D is uncertain. The sample in question was peripheral blood, obtained in a trial of Ad26.COV2.S vaccine versus placebo. CDR3 sequence reads: CASSPGDRDSPLHF. The CDR3 nucleotides are TGTGCCAGCAGCCCCGGGGATCGGGATTCACCCCTCCACTTT.